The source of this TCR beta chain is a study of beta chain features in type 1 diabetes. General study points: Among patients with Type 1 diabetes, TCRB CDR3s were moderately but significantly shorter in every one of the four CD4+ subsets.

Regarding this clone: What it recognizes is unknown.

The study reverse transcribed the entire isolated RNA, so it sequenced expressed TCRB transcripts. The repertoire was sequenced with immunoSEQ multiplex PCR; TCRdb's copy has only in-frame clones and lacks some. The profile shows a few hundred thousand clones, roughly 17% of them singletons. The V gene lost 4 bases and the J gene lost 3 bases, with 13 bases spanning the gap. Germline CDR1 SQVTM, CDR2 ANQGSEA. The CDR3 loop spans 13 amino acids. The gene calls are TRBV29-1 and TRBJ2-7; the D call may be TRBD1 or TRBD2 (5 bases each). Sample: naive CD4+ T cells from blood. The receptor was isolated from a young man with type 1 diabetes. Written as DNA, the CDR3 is TGCAGCGTTGTAAAGGGACCCGGCTACGAGCAGTACTTC. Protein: CSVVKGPGYEQYF.